Below, one TCR beta chain is given with its context. Its ends do not fully match the called genes, so a read error is possible. The data were obtained in a study of blood T cells in healthy people across ages. Germline CDR1 reads MNHEY; CDR2 reads SMNVEV (reference sequence). The length of the CDR3 is 13 residues. The use of a sample-barcoded 5' primer and a J-beta primer mix characterized a second PCR of about 7 to 12 cycles. TCRdb processed the 5' RACE reads anew with MiXCR; each CDR3 protein has one entry. The table lists 700,000 to 850,000 distinct CDR3 sequences, about 36% of them singletons. Sequenced material: blood. This receptor was taken from a man aged 18 to 29 in good health. The chain is built from TRBV27 and TRBJ2-3; TRBD1 might be the D (6 bases). CDR3 sequence (DNA): TGTGTCAGCGGTCTCGGGACAACTGATACGCAGTATTTT. Amino acids: CVSGLGTTDTQYF.